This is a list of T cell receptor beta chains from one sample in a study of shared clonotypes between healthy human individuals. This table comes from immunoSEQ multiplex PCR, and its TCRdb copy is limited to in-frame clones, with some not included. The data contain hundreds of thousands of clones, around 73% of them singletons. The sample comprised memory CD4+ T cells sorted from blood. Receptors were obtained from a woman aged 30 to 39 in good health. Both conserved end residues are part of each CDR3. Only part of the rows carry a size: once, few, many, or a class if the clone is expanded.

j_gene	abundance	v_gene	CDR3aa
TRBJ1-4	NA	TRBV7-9	CASSSSGTGDEKLFF
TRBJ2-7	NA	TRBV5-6	CASSLYDTGRPYEQYF
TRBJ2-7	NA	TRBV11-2	CASSFQQGYEQYF
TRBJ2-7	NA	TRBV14	CASSQENLSYEQYF
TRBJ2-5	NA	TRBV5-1	CASSLLRDSHLETQYF
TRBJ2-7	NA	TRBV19	CASSITPGSYEQYF
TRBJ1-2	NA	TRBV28	CASGLRGTLYRYTF
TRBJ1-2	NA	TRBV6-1	CASSEGPMSYTF
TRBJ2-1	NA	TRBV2	CASGQGYNEQFF
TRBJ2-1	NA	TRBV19	CASSISSGALRNEQFF
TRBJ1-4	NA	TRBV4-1	CASSQTAEKLFF
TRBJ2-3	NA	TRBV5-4	CASSFQGASTDTQYF
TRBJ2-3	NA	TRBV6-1	CASSKTSGSNPQYF
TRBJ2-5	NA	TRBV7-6	CASSPGQKETQYF
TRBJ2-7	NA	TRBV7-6	CASSPEVDRARQYF
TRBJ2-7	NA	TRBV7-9	CASVQTDRGGSEQYF
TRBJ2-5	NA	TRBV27	CASSANPGQGLKLLTQYF
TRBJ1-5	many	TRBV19	CASTGSGNQPQHF
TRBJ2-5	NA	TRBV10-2	CASSGFNRLAGGQETQYF
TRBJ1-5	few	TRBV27	CASSPDRVNQPQHF
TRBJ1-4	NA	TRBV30	CAWGREEATNEKLFF
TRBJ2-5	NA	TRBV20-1	CSASPGETQYF
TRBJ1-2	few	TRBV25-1	CASRRGDYGYTF